Given below is one TCR beta chain in context. It lacks a known antigen. There are no base qualities to consult, and no much larger clone falls within one base. Library preparation employed the immunoSEQ multiplex PCR assay. For the multiplex PCR, a mixture combining 60 forward primers for TCR Vbeta segments and 13 reverse primers for TCR Jbeta segments was used. The CDR3 region of rearranged TCR beta genes was amplified from genomic DNA with a multiplex PCR assay. The amplified TCR beta libraries were sequenced on the Illumina HiSeq System as 87-base-pair reads. The study's own analysis went as follows. Across the 500 to 850 repertoires, a later analysis counted 60 million to 90 million unique TCR beta chains, some 11 million of which were shared by at least two donors. Raw reads were error-corrected and collapsed into unique sequences by a nearest-neighbor algorithm in which closely related sequences were merged to remove PCR and sequencing errors. To assign V, D and J gene segments, CDR3 sequences were aligned to IMGT reference sequences. For a sequence to be retained, a match of at least six nucleotides to both a V gene segment and a J gene segment was required. Rearrangements were classified as productive when the CDR3 lacked stop codons and remained in frame with V and J, and all other rearrangements were classified as non-productive. Following IMGT convention, CDR3 was defined as the stretch from the second conserved V-encoded cysteine up to the conserved J-encoded phenylalanine. The earlier analysis of 450 to 750 of the donors excluded any sequence lacking an unambiguous match to a single V gene segment. In an earlier analysis of 587 of the donors, V segments were called functional above 56.7% productive rearrangements and were called segregating when the between-donor standard deviation exceeded 5%. To diagnose cytomegalovirus status from the catalog of TCR beta chain sequences, a statistical classification framework was built. A later analysis assigned V and J genes by comparing TCR nucleotide sequences with IMGT/GENE-DB human TR gene sequences. The TCRdist pipeline was used in a later analysis to assign CDR3 sequences and most-parsimonious VDJ recombination scenarios. In a later analysis, each TCR beta chain was defined by its CDR3 amino acid sequence together with its V-gene family, and reads lacking a unique V-gene family were excluded. As a way to deal with suspected cross-contamination and a sequencing artifact, a later analysis dropped roughly 600 nucleotide sequences that were highly shared and had low generation probability. In a later analysis, a clonal expansion index for each public chain was calculated from normalized within-repertoire ranks of inferred template counts. In a later analysis, generation probabilities were computed using a VDJ recombination model fitted to out-of-frame rearrangements, and the results were checked against IGoR. A later analysis scored TCR-TCR, TCR-HLA and TCR-CMV co-occurrence with hypergeometric tests, applying a repertoire-size bias correction to TCR pairs. To estimate false discovery rates, a later analysis permuted the HLA or CMV assignments 20 times. In a later analysis, co-occurring TCRs were grouped using DBSCAN, and TCRdist sequence similarity was added for clustering within HLA-allele-positive subsets. Repertoires with fewer than 30,000 or more than 120,000 public chains were left out of co-occurrence clustering, as were about 5 repertoires with anomalous nucleotide sharing. In TCRdb, the immuneACCESS table is reduced to in-frame sequences with V and J assigned. These tables do not hold every clone; where another copy was compared, an unresolved V gene accounts for under half, and the others remain unexplained. The V and J calls and the clone size are those of that table, but D and trimming were determined from the DNA. In this sample the table shows 150,000 to 200,000 clones, around 83% of which occur a single time. Around 0.99% of the sample comes from the top ten.

The sample comes from a study of cytomegalovirus exposure and HLA in healthy donors (dated by TCRdb to about 2017). Concerning the study at large: An earlier analysis of several hundred of the donors reported 250 to 350 Gb of sequence data and 90 million to 120 million unique TCR beta sequences obtained from 150 million to 200 million T cells. Across 300 to 400 genotyped donors of the cohort, an average of approximately 200,000 unique TCR beta nucleotide sequences per donor were sequenced, and 15% to 20% of those sequences were non-productive. Besides the first cohort of 666 subjects, a separate validation cohort made up of over 100 different subjects was used. The study was designed to test whether signatures of past pathogen exposure could be identified by cataloging public T cell receptors. All discovery cohort repertoires had been generated on a single sequencing platform. A later genetic analysis took genome-wide SNP genotypes for about 65% of the 666 donors and used that subset as a discovery cohort. The number of typed donors differed by locus: 629-630 for A, B, C, DRB1 and DQB1; 522 for DQA1; over 600 for DPA1; and some 450 for DPB1. Class I and class II HLA loci were covered by the typing at four-digit resolution. Roughly 300 gigabases of sequencing data and some 85 million unique TCR sequences were included in an early release covering about 600 HLA-typed donors. The study profiled the T cell repertoires of about 720 subjects by immunosequencing and related them to cytomegalovirus serostatus. In an earlier analysis of 587 of the donors, high-throughput TCR beta sequencing was used to judge whether each TCR beta V gene segment behaved as functional or pseudogenic. Because of strong linkage in the cohort, five DR-DQ haplotypes were treated as single units for association and clustering. Of the 300 to 500 genotyped donors, less than 90% were placed in the genetic ancestry cluster associated with self-reported Caucasian donors. Donor age, sex, ethnicity and CMV serostatus were collected together with the repertoire data. Rather than using new phenotypic data, the later analysis identified candidate immune exposures from TCR beta sequences and from how often those sequences occurred across donors. To predict cytomegalovirus infection status, the study brought together high-throughput TCR immunosequencing, statistical association of individual TCRs with disease status, and machine learning. In a later analysis, previously published TCR beta repertoires from more than 500 donors were re-analyzed and high-resolution HLA genotyping was added so that TCR occurrence patterns could be studied. What the work shows at the level of the full study, not this receptor alone: A group of highly shared sequence variants was considered likely to be a technical artifact of the sequencing pipeline. Some IMGT-functional V segments, including TRBV6-2 and TRBV6-3, could not be told apart with the 87-base-pair reads, so those segments were excluded. In a later genetic analysis, fewer N-insertions in productive TCRs were reported among donors in an Asian-associated ancestry cluster than the roughly 700-donor mean. A further reported finding was that TCR beta sequences accurately predicted the HLA-A and HLA-B alleles for most subjects in the first cohort. Because counts were too low, seventeen rarely observed V segments, including chromosome 9 orphons, were excluded from the earlier analysis of about 500 of the donors. Compared with equally common non-associated chains, HLA-associated TCR beta chains in a later analysis were more clonally expanded and had lower generation probabilities. Several of the top co-occurrence clusters appeared to be linked to parvovirus B19, influenza, CMV and Epstein-Barr virus, according to a later analysis. A later analysis associated 16,951 TCR beta sequences with specific HLA alleles at a false discovery rate of 0.05. Immune exposure information for the cohort was limited to CMV serostatus. Sequencing depth was assumed to be roughly uniform across donors in the presence/absence analyses, though that assumption may not hold. The classifier was reported to diagnose cytomegalovirus status with high specificity and sensitivity in both the original cohort and the validation cohort. A later analysis found that TCR association rates varied across HLA loci, with DRB1 alleles showing the most associated TCRs and HLA-C alleles the fewest. According to a later analysis, most CMV-associated TCR beta chains appeared to be HLA-restricted, and the HLA associations seemed to be driven largely by CMV exposure. An earlier analysis of approximately 570 of the donors showed that most TCR beta V segments appeared in productive rearrangements either about 87% or about 30% of the time, which broadly matched IMGT annotations. Correlated functional status among segregating V segments might be attributable to linkage disequilibrium, but an unknown experimental factor could not be ruled out. A later genetic analysis associated a missense DCLRE1C variant with V-gene and J-gene trimming of TCR beta chains, and an independent cohort replicated the association. A total of 150 or so TCR beta chains were listed by the study as associated with cytomegalovirus. In this cohort, only TCR beta chains were sequenced, and detectable features were limited by the absence of alpha or paired-chain data. The authors suggested that the approach could potentially be generalized to other disease states and immunological phenotypes. Because HLA typing was unavailable for some donors at each locus, only the typed subset was used in association tests. When HLA alleles, especially DR and DQ, strongly co-occurred, TCR associations were difficult to assign to individual alleles. While some public TCRs were present in many individuals, most TCR sequences turned up only very rarely across donors. In vitro tests confirmed that a few of the cytomegalovirus-associated TCR beta chains recognize cytomegalovirus antigens.

The cohort comprised around 690 healthy bone marrow donors. At the time of sampling, every cohort member was nominally healthy, though immune exposures that went unrecorded were likely present. The donor was CMV seronegative and belonged to the group of roughly 330 seronegative cohort members. Each donor provided a peripheral blood sample, and peripheral blood mononuclear cells were used for TCR beta sequencing. The Qiagen DNeasy Blood Extraction Kit was used to extract genomic DNA from the blood cell samples. The CDR3 holds 18 amino acids from the cysteine to the phenylalanine. CDR3 DNA is the only sequence kept; it has 54 bases, read in frame from the first base. CDR1 is given as SGDLS and CDR2 as YYNGEE, both from the germline V gene. V was cut back by 4 bases and J by 0 bases, leaving a gap of 17 bases between them.

Sample: PBMCs. The receptor chain draws on TRBV9 and TRBJ2-6, with TRBD1 as a weak D call on 5 bases. This TCR was recovered from a woman aged 40-49 years in good health and CMV-seronegative. CDR3 protein: CASSPTTDRYSGANVLTF. In nucleotides, the sequence is TGTGCCAGCAGCCCGACGACAGACCGTTACTCTGGGGCCAACGTCCTGACTTTC.